Each of the 18 T cell receptor beta chains below was sequenced from the same sample in a study of blood T cell repertoires in COVID-19. TCRdb's table, derived via immunoSEQ multiplex PCR, lists solely in-frame clones and lacks some. This sample has about 86,000 clones; around 80% occur once, and the top ten carry around 29%. The specimen sequenced was peripheral blood. The receptors were sampled from an elderly woman with active or convalescent COVID-19.

The gene calls are TRBV7-8 and TRBJ1-1; possibly TRBD1 for D (6 bases). This CDR3 is built from 15 residues. The germline V and J ends were trimmed by 5 bases and 1 base, with 14 bases remaining between them. Per germline, CDR1 SGHVS and CDR2 FQNEAQ. In DNA, the CDR3 is TGTGCCAGCAGCCTCCGGACAGCTACGAACACTGAAGCTTTCTTT. Its translation: CASSLRTATNTEAFF.

This chain connects TRBV5-6 to TRBJ1-6; 8 bases line up with TRBD1. There are 14 residues in the CDR3. Germline CDR1 reads SGHDT; CDR2 reads YYEEEE. V was clipped by 4 bases and J by 9 bases; unmatched bases: 6. The CDR3 coding sequence is TGTGCCAGCAGCAAGGACAGGGTCGGTTCACCCCTCCACTTT. It translates to CASSKDRVGSPLHF.

The chain is built from TRBV6-4 and TRBJ1-2; tentatively, D is TRBD1 (6 bases). Trimming removed 2 bases at V and 0 bases at J, with 28 bases between. Germline CDR1 MRHNA, CDR2 SNTAGT. The CDR3 has 21 residues. DNA of the CDR3: TGTGCCAGCAGTGACCCACCCTCCCAGGGGAACCCCTTGTTCCCTAACTATGGCTACACCTTC. Its protein is CASSDPPSQGNPLFPNYGYTF.

The chain carries TRBV2 and TRBJ2-1; D might be TRBD2 (6 bases). Germline assignment: CDR1 SNHLY and CDR2 FYNNEI. The CDR3 extends over 14 amino acids. V lost 5 bases, J lost 3 bases, and 11 bases lay in between. CDR3 DNA: TGTGCCAGCAGTTGGGGGGAAGGCTACAATGAGCAGTTCTTC. Translating it yields CASSWGEGYNEQFF.

The J gene is TRBJ1-2, the V gene TRBV3-1 (or the pseudogene TRBV3-2); D is unresolved. This CDR3 has 14 amino acids. In germline, CDR1 is LGHDT, CDR2 YNNKEL (reference sequence). Trimming pared 3 bases from V and 0 bases from J, leaving 8 bases between. Here the CDR3 DNA reads TGTGCCAGCAGCCAGATGTCAGCTAACTATGGCTACACCTTC. Translating gives CASSQMSANYGYTF.

Details on this clone: Other DNA sequences of this sample code for an identical CDR3. The chain is built from TRBV9 and TRBJ2-1; 13 bases agree with TRBD2. The CDR3 extends over 15 amino acids. The germline CDR1 and CDR2 sequences are SGDLS and YYNGEE. Trimming removed 2 bases from V and 6 bases from J; junction bases left unmatched: 2. For the CDR3, the DNA is TGTGCCAGCAGCGTTCGACTAGCGGGGGGCAATGAGCAGTTCTTC. Its translation is CASSVRLAGGNEQFF. The whole variable domain, filled in from reference TRBV9 and TRBJ2-1, reads DSGVTQTPKHLITATGQRVTLRCSPRSGDLSVYWYQQSLDQGLQFLIQYYNGEERAKGNILERFSAQQFPDLHSELNLSSLELGDSALYFCASSVRLAGGNEQFFGPGTRLTVL.

The V gene is TRBV6-5, the J gene TRBJ2-7; 9 bases agree with TRBD1. CDR1 and CDR2 (germline): MNHEY, SVGAGI. This CDR3 has 14 residues. V was pared by 6 bases and J by 2 bases, with 5 bases of the junction left unmatched. In nucleotides, the CDR3 is TGTGCCAGCAGAGGGGACAGGGAGACCTACGAGCAGTACTTC. Translated: CASRGDRETYEQYF.

The chain joins TRBV29-1 to TRBJ2-5; perhaps TRBD1 as D (5 bases). CDR3 length: 11 residues. The V gene's germline CDR1 is SQVTM and CDR2 ANQGSEA. Between the trimmed V and J ends, which lost 7 bases and 8 bases, there was a span of 14 bases. The CDR3 DNA sequence: TGCAGCGCCGGGCCCCAGGGAACCCAGTACTTC. It translates to CSAGPQGTQYF.

The chain couples TRBV18 to TRBJ2-1, with 10 bases aligning to TRBD1. This CDR3 spans 15 amino acids. CDR1 and CDR2 from the germline V gene are KGHSH and LQKENI. With 2 bases clipped from V and 10 bases from J, the junction kept 8 bases outside the gene matches. The CDR3 bases are TGTGCCAGCTCACCAGGGACAGGGGTGGAGCGGGAGCAGTTCTTC. This translates into CASSPGTGVEREQFF.

The chain carries TRBV3-1 (or the pseudogene TRBV3-2) and TRBJ2-7; D perhaps matches TRBD2 (6 bases). The V end lost 1 base, the J end lost 4 bases, and 14 bases lay between the germline ends. Looked up from germline, CDR1 is LGHDT and CDR2 is YNNKEL (reference sequence). This CDR3 region has 15 residues. CDR3 residues: CASSQVFGGAYEQYF. DNA for the CDR3: TGTGCCAGCAGCCAAGTTTTCGGGGGTGCGTACGAGCAGTACTTC.

CDR3 sequence reads: CASSRTGNQPQHF. The CDR3 nucleotides are TGTGCCAGCAGCCGGACAGGGAATCAGCCCCAGCATTTT. The chain uses TRBV28 and TRBJ1-5; 8 nucleotides match TRBD1. The germline gives CDR1 MDHEN, CDR2 SYDVKM. V shed 6 bases and J 4 bases; nucleotides not matched to a gene: 2. This CDR3 contains 13 residues.

Comment on this clone: This same CDR3 is encoded by further DNA sequences in the sample. V is TRBV25-1 and J is TRBJ1-4; 8 nucleotides match TRBD1. Looked up from germline, CDR1 is MGHDK and CDR2 is SYGVNS. CDR3 length equals 14 residues. The V gene end was trimmed by 6 bases and the J gene end by 8 bases; junction bases not matched to a gene: 8. The CDR3 DNA sequence: TGTGCCAGCAGCCAGGACAGGGTGGGCGAAAAACTGTTTTTT. This translates into CASSQDRVGEKLFF.

The chain combines TRBV19 with TRBJ2-1; 8 positions agree with TRBD2. The CDR3 is made up of 16 amino acids. V lost 6 bases to trimming and J lost 8 bases; unmatched junction nucleotides: 15. Germline CDR1 reads LNHDA; CDR2 reads SQIVND (reference sequence). CDR3 residues: CASSRWGSGSSDEQFF. The CDR3, as DNA: TGTGCCAGTAGCCGGTGGGGAAGCGGGAGTAGCGATGAGCAGTTCTTC.

The gene calls are TRBV11-2 and TRBJ2-3; D not resolved. V gave up 0 bases and J gave up 4 bases, with 5 bases separating them. This CDR3 is 13 amino acids long. Per the germline V gene, CDR1 is SGHAT and CDR2 is FQNNGV. The CDR3 bases are TGTGCCAGCAGCTTAGATCGGGCAGATACGCAGTATTTT. Protein product: CASSLDRADTQYF.

The chain combines TRBV3-1 (or the pseudogene TRBV3-2) with TRBJ2-3; 7 bases agree with TRBD2. Losses at the gene ends were 1 base for V and 5 bases for J; bases not matched to a gene: 18. CDR1 is LGHDT, CDR2 YNNKEL, per germline (reference sequence). The CDR3 loop spans 19 amino acids. CDR3 protein: CASSQGGRDVDLAQDTQYF. For the CDR3, the DNA is TGTGCCAGCAGCCAAGGAGGGAGGGATGTGGACTTAGCCCAAGATACGCAGTATTTT.

J is TRBJ2-3 and V is TRBV9; 12 positions match TRBD2. The CDR3 runs 13 residues. CDR1 and CDR2 from the germline V gene are SGDLS and YYNGEE. After removal of 7 bases from V and 4 bases from J, the junction contained 1 base not matched to a gene. The CDR3 loop reads CASGLAGSDTQYF. For the CDR3, the DNA is TGTGCCAGCGGACTAGCGGGGTCAGATACGCAGTATTTT.

V gene TRBV6-2 or TRBV6-3 combines with J gene TRBJ2-5, with 7 bases lining up with TRBD2. Looked up from germline, CDR1 is MNHEY and CDR2 is SVGEGT. This CDR3 spans 16 amino acids. Unmatched junction bases numbered 14, after V lost 6 bases and J lost 4 bases. The CDR3 DNA is TGTGCCAGCAGCTCTCCTACCGGGACGGGAGGAGAGACCCAGTACTTC. It specifies CASSSPTGTGGETQYF.

The chain joins TRBV7-2 to TRBJ2-1; TRBD2 is a possible D gene (5 bases). The V end was cut by 5 bases, the J end by 8 bases, with 16 bases between. The CDR3 is 14 amino acids. Germline assignment: CDR1 SGHTA and CDR2 FQGNSA. CDR3 residues: CASSKLHGVDEQFF. DNA for the CDR3: TGTGCCAGCAGCAAACTCCACGGGGTTGATGAGCAGTTCTTC.